This TCR beta chain was sequenced for a study of cytomegalovirus exposure and HLA in healthy donors. Study overall: Genotyping showed around 81% of 300 to 450 donors falling in the Caucasian-associated ancestry cluster. Study-wide points: Accurate prediction of most subjects' HLA-A and HLA-B alleles from TCR beta sequences was reported. Among TCR beta chains, those listed as cytomegalovirus-associated numbered over 150.

This CDR3 is built from 16 residues. Germline CDR1 reads KGHSH; CDR2 reads LQKENI. After removal of 0 bases from V and 4 bases from J, the junction contained 8 bases not matched to a gene. PCR primers comprised 60 Vbeta and 13 Jbeta primers. In the original processing: Roughly 11 million shared chains were among some 75 million unique TCR beta chains counted in a later analysis. Here immunoSEQ multiplex PCR was the method, and the copy in TCRdb shows in-frame clones only, minus some. That table gives V, J and clone size, and the DNA gave D and trimming. This sample carries some 130,000 clones, roughly 72% of them seen once, and the ten largest clones take about 1.8%. A word on this clone: Its antigen is currently unknown.

The V gene is TRBV18, the J gene TRBJ1-2, with 7 positions matching TRBD1. The TCR comes from a woman in her fifties or sixties in good health and CMV-seronegative. Sequencing used PBMCs. In nucleotides, the CDR3 is TGTGCCAGCTCACCACCGGGGGACAGACTATTCTATGGCTACACCTTC. As protein: CASSPPGDRLFYGYTF.